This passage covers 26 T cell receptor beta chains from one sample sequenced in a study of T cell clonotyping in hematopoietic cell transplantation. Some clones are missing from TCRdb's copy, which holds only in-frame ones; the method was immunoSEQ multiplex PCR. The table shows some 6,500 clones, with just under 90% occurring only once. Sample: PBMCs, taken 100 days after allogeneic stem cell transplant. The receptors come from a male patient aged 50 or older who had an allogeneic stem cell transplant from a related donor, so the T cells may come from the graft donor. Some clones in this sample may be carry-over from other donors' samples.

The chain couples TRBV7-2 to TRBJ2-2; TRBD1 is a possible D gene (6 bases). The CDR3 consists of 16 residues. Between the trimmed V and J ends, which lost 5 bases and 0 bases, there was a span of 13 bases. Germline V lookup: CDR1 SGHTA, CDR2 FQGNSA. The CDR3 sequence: CASSPQGSSNTGELFF. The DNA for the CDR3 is TGTGCCAGCAGCCCACAGGGTTCGTCGAACACCGGGGAGCTGTTTTTT.

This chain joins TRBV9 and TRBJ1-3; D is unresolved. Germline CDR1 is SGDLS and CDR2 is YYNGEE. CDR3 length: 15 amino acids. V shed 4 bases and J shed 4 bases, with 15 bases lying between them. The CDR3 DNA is TGTGCCAGCAGCCCCGAGGGTGCGGACGGAAACACCATATATTTT. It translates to CASSPEGADGNTIYF.

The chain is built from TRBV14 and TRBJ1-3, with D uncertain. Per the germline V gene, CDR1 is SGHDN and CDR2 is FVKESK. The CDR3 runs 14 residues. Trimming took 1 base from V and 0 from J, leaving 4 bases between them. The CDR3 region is CASSQVFSGNTIYF. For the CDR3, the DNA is TGTGCCAGCAGCCAAGTGTTCTCTGGAAACACCATATATTTT.

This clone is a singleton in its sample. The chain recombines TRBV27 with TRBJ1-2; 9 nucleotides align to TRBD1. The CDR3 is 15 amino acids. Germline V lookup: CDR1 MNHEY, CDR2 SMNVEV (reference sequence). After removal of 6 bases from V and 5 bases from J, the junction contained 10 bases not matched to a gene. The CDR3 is CASSPGTGPLYGYTF. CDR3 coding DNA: TGTGCCAGCAGCCCCGGGACAGGGCCTCTTTATGGCTACACCTTC.

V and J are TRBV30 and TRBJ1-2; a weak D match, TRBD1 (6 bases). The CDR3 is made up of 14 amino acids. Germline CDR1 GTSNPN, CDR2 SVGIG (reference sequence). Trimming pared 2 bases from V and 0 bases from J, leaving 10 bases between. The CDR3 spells CAWSWGHSNYGYTF. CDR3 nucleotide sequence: TGTGCCTGGAGTTGGGGACATTCTAACTATGGCTACACCTTC.

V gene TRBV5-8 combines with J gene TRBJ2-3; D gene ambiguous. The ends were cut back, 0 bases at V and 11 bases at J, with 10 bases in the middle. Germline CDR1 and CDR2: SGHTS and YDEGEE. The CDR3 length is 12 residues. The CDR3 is CASSLVEDRQYF. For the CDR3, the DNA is TGTGCCAGCAGCTTGGTGGAAGACCGGCAGTATTTT. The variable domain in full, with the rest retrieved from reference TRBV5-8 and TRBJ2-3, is EAGVTQSPTHLIKTRGQQATLRCSPISGHTSVYWYQQALGLGLQFLLWYDEGEERNRGNFPPRFSGRQFPNYSSELNVNALELEDSALYLCASSLVEDRQYFGPGTRLTVL.

The CDR3 region has the DNA TGTGCCAGCTCACCATTCTGGACACTAGAAAAACTGTTTTTT. Amino acids: CASSPFWTLEKLFF. The chain links TRBV18 to TRBJ1-4, with D perhaps matching TRBD1 (5 bases). CDR3 length equals 14 residues. Germline values: CDR1 KGHSH, CDR2 LQKENI. Trimming shortened V by 2 bases and J by 8 bases, and 12 bases separated the two germline ends. The full variable domain, in which reference TRBV18 and TRBJ1-4 provide the parts outside the CDR3, is NAGVMQNPRHLVRRRGQEARLRCSPMKGHSHVYWYRQLPEEGLKFMVYLQKENIIDESGMPKERFSAEFPKEGPSILRIQQVVRGDSAAYFCASSPFWTLEKLFFGSGTQLSVL.

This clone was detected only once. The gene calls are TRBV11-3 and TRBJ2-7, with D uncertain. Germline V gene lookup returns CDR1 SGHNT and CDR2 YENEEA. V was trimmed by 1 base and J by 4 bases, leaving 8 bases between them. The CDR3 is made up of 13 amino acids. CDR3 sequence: CASSLGIGYEQYF. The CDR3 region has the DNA TGTGCCAGCAGCTTAGGGATTGGATACGAGCAGTACTTC.

The CDR3 DNA follows: TGTGCCAGCAGTTACGCGCCCTCCAATGAGCAGTTCTTC. Protein sequence: CASSYAPSNEQFF. The V call is TRBV6-5, the J call TRBJ2-1, with unresolved D. The CDR3 sequence is 13 residues long. The V and J ends lost 2 bases and 6 bases respectively, with 8 bases between them. CDR1 and CDR2 from the germline V gene are MNHEY and SVGAGI.

The DNA of the CDR3 is TGTGCCAGCAGTGATACCCGCTTCACCTACGAGCAGTACTTC. This translates into CASSDTRFTYEQYF. The V call is TRBV2, the J call TRBJ2-7; no definite D call. This CDR3 contains 14 residues. With 3 bases removed from V and 2 bases from J, the gap between germline ends came to 11 bases. Germline CDR1 is SNHLY and CDR2 is FYNNEI.

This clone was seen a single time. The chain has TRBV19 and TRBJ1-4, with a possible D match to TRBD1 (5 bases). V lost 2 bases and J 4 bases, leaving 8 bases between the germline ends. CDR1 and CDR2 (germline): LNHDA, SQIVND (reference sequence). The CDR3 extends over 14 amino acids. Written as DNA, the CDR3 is TGTGCCAGTAGTATAAATAGGGGTAATGAAAAACTGTTTTTT. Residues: CASSINRGNEKLFF.

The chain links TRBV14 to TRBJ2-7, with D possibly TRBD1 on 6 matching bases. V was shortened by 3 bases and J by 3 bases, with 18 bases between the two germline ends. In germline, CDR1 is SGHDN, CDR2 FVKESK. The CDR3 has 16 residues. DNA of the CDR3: TGTGCCAGCAGCCAGTTCGTCAGGGGTTGGTACTACGAGCAGTACTTC. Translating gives CASSQFVRGWYYEQYF.

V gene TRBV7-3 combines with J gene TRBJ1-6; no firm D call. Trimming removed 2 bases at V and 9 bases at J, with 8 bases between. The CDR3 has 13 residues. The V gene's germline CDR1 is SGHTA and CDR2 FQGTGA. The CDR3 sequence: CASSLAESSPLHF. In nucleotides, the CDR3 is TGTGCCAGCAGCTTAGCAGAGAGTTCACCCCTCCACTTT. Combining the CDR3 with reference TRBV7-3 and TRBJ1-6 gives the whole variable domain GAGVSQTPSNKVTEKGKYVELRCDPISGHTALYWYRQSLGQGPEFLIYFQGTGAADDSGLPNDRFFAVRPEGSVSTLKIQRTERGDSAVYLCASSLAESSPLHFGNGTRLTVT.

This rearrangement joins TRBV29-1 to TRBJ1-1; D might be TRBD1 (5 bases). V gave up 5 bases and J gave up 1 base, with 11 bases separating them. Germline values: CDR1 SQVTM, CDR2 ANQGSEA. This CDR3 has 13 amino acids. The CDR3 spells CSVTQGRNTEAFF. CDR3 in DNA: TGCAGCGTTACGCAGGGCCGGAACACTGAAGCTTTCTTT.

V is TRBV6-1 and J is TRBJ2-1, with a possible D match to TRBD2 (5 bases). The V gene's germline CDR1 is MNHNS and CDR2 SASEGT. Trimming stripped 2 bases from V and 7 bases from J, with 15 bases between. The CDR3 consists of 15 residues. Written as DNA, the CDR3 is TGTGCCAGCAGTGAATCGGTGGGAGCACTTAATGAGCAGTTCTTC. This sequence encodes CASSESVGALNEQFF.

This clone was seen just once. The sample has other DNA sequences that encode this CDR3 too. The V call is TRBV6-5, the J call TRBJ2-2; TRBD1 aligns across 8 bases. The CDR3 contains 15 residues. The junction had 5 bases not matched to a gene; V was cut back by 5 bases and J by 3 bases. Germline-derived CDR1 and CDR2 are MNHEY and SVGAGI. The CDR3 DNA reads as TGTGCCAGCAGTACCCGGGACAGGTACACCGGGGAGCTGTTTTTT. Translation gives CASSTRDRYTGELFF.

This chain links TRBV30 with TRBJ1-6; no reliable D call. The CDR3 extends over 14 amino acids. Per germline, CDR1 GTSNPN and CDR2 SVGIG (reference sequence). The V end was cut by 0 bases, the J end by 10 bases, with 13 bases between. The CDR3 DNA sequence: TGTGCCTGGAGTGTACTCAATCTGGCCTCACCCCTCCACTTT. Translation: CAWSVLNLASPLHF.

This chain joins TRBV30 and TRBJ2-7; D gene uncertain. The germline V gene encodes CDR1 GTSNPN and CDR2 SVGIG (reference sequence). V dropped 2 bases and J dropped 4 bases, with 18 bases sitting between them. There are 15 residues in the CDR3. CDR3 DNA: TGTGCCTGGAGTAGTTACGGCGCAGCTTTTTACGAGCAGTACTTC. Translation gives CAWSSYGAAFYEQYF.

The CDR3 DNA sequence: TGTGCCTGGGCGCCACAGGAAGATACGCAGTATTTT. It yields the protein CAWAPQEDTQYF. The gene calls are TRBV30 and TRBJ2-3, with D maybe TRBD1 (5 bases). Germline V lookup: CDR1 GTSNPN, CDR2 SVGIG (reference sequence). The ends were cut back, 5 bases at V and 5 bases at J, with 11 bases in the middle. The CDR3 has 12 amino acids.

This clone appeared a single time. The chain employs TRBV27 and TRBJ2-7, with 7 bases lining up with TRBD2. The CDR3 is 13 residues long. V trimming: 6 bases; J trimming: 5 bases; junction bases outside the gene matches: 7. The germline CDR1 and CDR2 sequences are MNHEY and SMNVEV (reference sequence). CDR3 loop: CASSPPGGDEQYF. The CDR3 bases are TGTGCCAGCAGCCCCCCGGGGGGTGACGAGCAGTACTTC.

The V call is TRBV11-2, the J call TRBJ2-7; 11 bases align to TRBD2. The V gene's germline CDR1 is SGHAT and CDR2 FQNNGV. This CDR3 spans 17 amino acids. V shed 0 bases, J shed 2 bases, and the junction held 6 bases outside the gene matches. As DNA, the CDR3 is TGTGCCAGCAGCTTAGAGATAGCGGGGGGGCCCGCCTACGAGCAGTACTTC. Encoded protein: CASSLEIAGGPAYEQYF.

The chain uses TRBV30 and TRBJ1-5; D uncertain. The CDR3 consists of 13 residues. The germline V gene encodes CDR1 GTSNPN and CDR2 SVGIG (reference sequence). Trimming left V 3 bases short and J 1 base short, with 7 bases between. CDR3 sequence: CAWSWESNQPQHF. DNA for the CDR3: TGTGCCTGGAGCTGGGAAAGCAATCAGCCCCAGCATTTT.

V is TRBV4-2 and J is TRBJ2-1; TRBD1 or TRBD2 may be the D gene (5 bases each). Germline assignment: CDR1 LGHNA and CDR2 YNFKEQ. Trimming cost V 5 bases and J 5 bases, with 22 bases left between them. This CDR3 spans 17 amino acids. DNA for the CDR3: TGTGCCAGCAGCGCCCGGTTAGGCAGGGAGTTCGACAATGAGCAGTTCTTC. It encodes CASSARLGREFDNEQFF.

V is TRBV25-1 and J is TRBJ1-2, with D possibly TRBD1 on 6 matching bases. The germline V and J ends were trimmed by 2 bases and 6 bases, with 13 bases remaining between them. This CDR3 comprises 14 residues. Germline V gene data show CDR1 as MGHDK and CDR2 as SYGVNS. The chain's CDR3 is CASSEAGEGHGYTF. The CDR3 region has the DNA TGTGCCAGCAGTGAAGCAGGGGAGGGACATGGCTACACCTTC.

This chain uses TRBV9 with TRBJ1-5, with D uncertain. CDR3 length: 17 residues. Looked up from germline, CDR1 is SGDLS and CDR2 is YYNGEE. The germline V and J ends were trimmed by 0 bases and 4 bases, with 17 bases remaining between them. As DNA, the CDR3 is TGTGCCAGCAGCGTAGGGGGTTCCCCCCCACGGAATCAGCCCCAGCATTTT. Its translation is CASSVGGSPPRNQPQHF.

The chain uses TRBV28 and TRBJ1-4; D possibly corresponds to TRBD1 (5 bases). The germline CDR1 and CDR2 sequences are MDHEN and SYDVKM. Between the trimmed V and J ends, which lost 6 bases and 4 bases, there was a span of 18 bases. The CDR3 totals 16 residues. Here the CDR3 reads CASRLNAGTGNEKLFF. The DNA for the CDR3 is TGTGCCAGCAGATTAAATGCCGGGACGGGTAATGAAAAACTGTTTTTT.